This T cell receptor (beta chain) was captured in a study of T cell repertoires in cytomegalovirus infection. About the research overall: CMV epitopes, recently identified HLA-C-restricted and well-studied HLA-B-restricted, were used. Indications came from public TCR beta signatures; they pointed to CMV infection and to a matching HLA type.

In regard to this clonotype: As yet, its antigen is unknown.

TCRdb redid the calling of the reads with MiXCR, one entry per CDR3 protein. The sample records approximately 300,000 distinct CDR3 sequences, 25% to 30% being singletons. Study-level points and caveats: The ex vivo response was dominated by HLA-C-restricted CMV-specific TCR beta clonotypes. Public TCR beta family frequency separated CMV-and-HLA carriers, including in an independent cohort.

This receptor was taken from a human donor in good health (CMV status not recorded). Some clones in this sample may be carry-over from other donors' samples. This sample comprised cultured PBMCs, obtained from culture after CMV antigen stimulation.

The CDR3 region has the DNA TGTGCCAGCTCCCCCCGCAGAGCTGACCCCGGGGAGCTGTTTTTT. Protein sequence: CASSPRRADPGELFF. V gene TRBV18 combines with J gene TRBJ2-2; D is undetermined. The length of the CDR3 is 15 residues. Germline assignment: CDR1 KGHSH and CDR2 LQKENI. Trimming removed 6 bases from V and 6 bases from J, with 17 bases in between.